This passage covers 15 T cell receptor beta chains from one sample sequenced in a study of CD8 T cells in ankylosing spondylitis (dated by TCRdb to the late 2010s). Library construction relied on 5' RACE. Sequencing was performed on an Illumina HiSeq 2500. The public reads were run again by TCRdb, first through fastp at Q25 and then through MiXCR, and only productive beta chains were kept. Every entry covers one CDR3 protein and lists the most common genes and DNA from its rows. The sample table records about 340,000 distinct CDR3 sequences; over 12% of these occur just once. The ten largest clonotypes hold about 1% of the sample. The sample was blood, either unsorted or a sorted T cell fraction (not recorded which). The receptors stem from a male donor with ankylosing spondylitis or in good health (not recorded which).

This clonotype was seen repeatedly, ten times or more. The rearrangement joins TRBV12-3 or TRBV12-4 to TRBJ2-2; 7 bases align to TRBD2. V gave up 6 bases and J gave up 5 bases; unmatched junction bases: 3. The CDR3 has 13 residues. This chain's CDR3 is CASRAGRTGELFF. CDR3 in DNA: TGTGCCAGCAGAGCCGGGAGGACCGGGGAGCTGTTTTTT.

CDR3 bases: TGTGCCAGCAGTTTAACTCAGGGGTTCAATGAGCAGTTCTTC. Translated: CASSLTQGFNEQFF. The chain employs TRBV12-3 or TRBV12-4 and TRBJ2-1; a possible D gene is TRBD1 (6 bases). V lost 2 bases, J lost 6 bases, and 11 bases lay in between. The CDR3 totals 14 residues.

This clonotype was counted only a few times. The rearrangement uses TRBV12-3 or TRBV12-4 and TRBJ2-5, with 7 bases matching TRBD1. This CDR3 contains 17 residues. Trimming took 5 bases from V and 2 from J; bases not matched to a gene: 14. The CDR3 nucleotides are TGTGCCAGCAGTCCAGGGGACAGACAAGTCCTTCAAGAGACCCAGTACTTC. It translates to CASSPGDRQVLQETQYF.

This clonotype was seen ten or more times. The chain carries TRBV5-5 and TRBJ2-7; 9 nucleotides match TRBD1. Germline-derived CDR1 and CDR2 are SGHKS and YYEKEE (reference sequence). The V segment lost 0 bases and the J segment 2 bases; nucleotides outside the gene matches: 3. This CDR3 is built from 15 residues. CDR3 region: CASSLEGQGPYEQYF. CDR3 bases: TGTGCCAGCAGCTTGGAGGGACAGGGCCCCTACGAGCAGTACTTC.

This chain links TRBV20-1 with TRBJ2-1; D remains ambiguous. The CDR3 spans 11 residues. Germline loops: CDR1 DFQATT, CDR2 SNEGSKA (reference sequence). The V gene lost 5 bases and the J gene lost 9 bases, with 11 bases spanning the gap. The CDR3 coding sequence is TGCAGTGCTCCGACGATCGGTGAGCAGTTCTTC. This encodes CSAPTIGEQFF.

The chain has TRBV5-6 and TRBJ2-1; 11 bases agree with TRBD2. Germline CDR1 and CDR2: SGHDT and YYEEEE. The CDR3 contains 15 residues. V was clipped by 3 bases and J by 5 bases; unmatched bases: 4. Here the CDR3 reads CASSWGLAVDNEQFF. In DNA form, the CDR3 reads TGTGCCAGCAGCTGGGGACTAGCGGTAGACAATGAGCAGTTCTTC. Supplemented by reference TRBV5-6 and TRBJ2-1, the full variable domain reads DAGVTQSPTHLIKTRGQQVTLRCSPKSGHDTVSWYQQALGQGPQFIFQYYEEEERQRGNFPDRFSGHQFPNYSSELNVNALLLGDSALYLCASSWGLAVDNEQFFGPGTRLTVL.

V gene TRBV12-3 or TRBV12-4 combines with J gene TRBJ1-2; 8 bases are a match to TRBD1. V shed 5 bases, J shed 2 bases, and the junction held 7 bases outside the gene matches. CDR3 length: 15 amino acids. For the CDR3, the DNA is TGTGCCAGCAGTATAGGATCAGGGGGCAACTATGGCTACACCTTC. Translated, it gives CASSIGSGGNYGYTF.

In this sample, this clonotype turned up a few times. The V call is TRBV9, the J call TRBJ2-3; D is ambiguous. This CDR3 contains 15 residues. Trimming stripped 0 bases from V and 0 bases from J, with 8 bases between. CDR1 and CDR2 from the germline V gene are SGDLS and YYNGEE. The CDR3 sequence: CASSVVGFSTDTQYF. The CDR3 coding sequence is TGTGCCAGCAGCGTAGTCGGGTTTAGCACAGATACGCAGTATTTT. The complete variable domain, with remaining parts taken from reference TRBV9 and TRBJ2-3, reads DSGVTQTPKHLITATGQRVTLRCSPRSGDLSVYWYQQSLDQGLQFLIQYYNGEERAKGNILERFSAQQFPDLHSELNLSSLELGDSALYFCASSVVGFSTDTQYFGPGTRLTVL.

V usage is TRBV7-9 and J usage is TRBJ1-1; a possible D gene is TRBD1 (5 bases). The V end was cut by 5 bases, the J end by 0 bases, with 13 bases between. The CDR3 is 15 amino acids. CDR1 and CDR2 from the germline V gene are SEHNR and FQNEAQ (reference sequence). CDR3 residues: CASSPWGSLNTEAFF. CDR3 in DNA: TGTGCCAGCAGCCCGTGGGGGAGTTTGAACACTGAAGCTTTCTTT.

This clonotype was observed a few times. The chain has TRBV6-6 and TRBJ1-6, with 7 bases identical to TRBD1. Germline V gene lookup returns CDR1 MNHNY and CDR2 SVGAGI (reference sequence). There are 12 residues in the CDR3. Trimming at V came to 0 bases and at J to 16 bases, leaving 3 bases not matched to a gene. Here the CDR3 reads CASSYSGDSLHF. In nucleotides, the CDR3 is TGTGCCAGCAGTTACTCTGGGGACAGTCTCCACTTT.

This clonotype showed up just a few times. The chain carries TRBV28 and TRBJ1-5; 7 positions match TRBD1. V gave up 7 bases and J gave up 3 bases; unmatched junction bases: 6. The CDR3 consists of 14 residues. Germline CDR1 is MDHEN and CDR2 is SYDVKM. The CDR3 spells CASTPTGINQPQHF. The CDR3 coding sequence is TGTGCCAGCACCCCGACAGGGATCAATCAGCCCCAGCATTTT.

This clonotype was seen at least ten times. The V gene is TRBV29-1, the J gene TRBJ2-3; D may be TRBD2 (5 bases). Trimming shortened V by 2 bases and J by 8 bases, and 11 bases separated the two germline ends. The germline gives CDR1 SQVTM, CDR2 ANQGSEA. The CDR3 runs to 12 residues. The CDR3 DNA is TGCAGCGTTGAACCGACTGGGAGTACGCAGTATTTT. As protein: CSVEPTGSTQYF.

The chain uses TRBV4-2 and TRBJ2-7, with D perhaps TRBD2 (5 bases). CDR1 and CDR2 from the germline V gene are LGHNA and YNFKEQ. Trimming removed 3 bases at V and 0 bases at J, with 15 bases between. The CDR3 runs 16 residues. This CDR3 is CASSHDSHGISYEQYF. In DNA form, the CDR3 reads TGTGCCAGCAGCCATGACTCGCACGGGATCTCCTACGAGCAGTACTTC.

The table lists this clonotype with a few counts. The chain uses TRBV20-1 and TRBJ1-6; 7 bases align to TRBD1. Germline V gene lookup returns CDR1 DFQATT and CDR2 SNEGSKA (reference sequence). The J segment lost 8 bases and the V segment lost 2 bases, leaving 6 bases of the junction unmatched. CDR3 length equals 14 residues. The DNA of the CDR3 is TGCAGTGCTAGACGTGGGACAGTTTATTCACCCCTCCACTTT. As protein: CSARRGTVYSPLHF.

This sequence joins TRBV6-2 or TRBV6-3 and TRBJ2-1, with D possibly TRBD2 on 7 matching bases. The CDR3 spans 12 residues. V dropped 8 bases and J dropped 8 bases, with 13 bases sitting between them. Per germline, CDR1 MNHEY and CDR2 SVGEGT. CDR3 loop: CASWGGAYEQFF. CDR3 coding DNA: TGTGCCAGCTGGGGGGGGGCCTATGAGCAGTTCTTC.